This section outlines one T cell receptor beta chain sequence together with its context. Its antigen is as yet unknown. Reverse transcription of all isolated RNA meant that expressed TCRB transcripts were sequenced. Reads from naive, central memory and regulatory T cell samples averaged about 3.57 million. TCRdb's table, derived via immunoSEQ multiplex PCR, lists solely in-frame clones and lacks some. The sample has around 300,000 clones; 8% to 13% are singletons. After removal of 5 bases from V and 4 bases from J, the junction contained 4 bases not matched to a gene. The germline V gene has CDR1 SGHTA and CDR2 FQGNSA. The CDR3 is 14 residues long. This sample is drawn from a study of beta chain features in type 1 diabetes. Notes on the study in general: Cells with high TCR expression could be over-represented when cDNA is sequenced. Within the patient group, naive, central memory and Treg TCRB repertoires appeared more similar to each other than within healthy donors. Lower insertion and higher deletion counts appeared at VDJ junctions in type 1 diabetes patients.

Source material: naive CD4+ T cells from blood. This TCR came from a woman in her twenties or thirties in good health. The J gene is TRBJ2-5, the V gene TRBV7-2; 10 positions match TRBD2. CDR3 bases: TGTGCCAGCAGCGCGACTAGCGGGCGAGAGACCCAGTACTTC. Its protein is CASSATSGRETQYF. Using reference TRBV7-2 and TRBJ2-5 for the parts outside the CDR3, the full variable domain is GAGVSQSPSNKVTEKGKDVELRCDPISGHTALYWYRQSLGQGLEFLIYFQGNSAPDKSGLPSDRFSAERTGGSVSTLTIQRTQQEDSAVYLCASSATSGRETQYFGPGTRLLVL.